A selection of T cell receptor beta chains follows, all from one sample in a study of blood T cells in healthy people across ages. TCRdb re-analysed the 5' RACE reads in MiXCR, keeping a single row per CDR3 protein. Here the sample spans about 1.6 million distinct CDR3 sequences, around 35% being singletons. Material: blood. Receptors originate from a woman younger than 45 in good health. The CDR3 runs from the conserved cysteine through the conserved F or W. D genes are given only for firm matches. Only some rows state a clone size, as once, few, many or a class for expanded clones.

abundance: many; j_gene: TRBJ2-5; v_gene: TRBV3-1; d_gene: TRBD2; CDR3nt: TGTGCCAGCAGCCAAGATGCCGGGACTAGTCAAGAGACCCAGTACTTC; CDR3aa: CASSQDAGTSQETQYF
abundance: -; j_gene: TRBJ2-7; v_gene: TRBV6-2/TRBV6-3; d_gene: -; CDR3nt: TGTGCCAGCAGTTACTCGCTCGGCGCCCTCTCCTACGAGCAGTACTTC; CDR3aa: CASSYSLGALSYEQYF
abundance: -; j_gene: TRBJ1-5; v_gene: TRBV9; d_gene: -; CDR3nt: TGTGCCAGCAGCGCCCGCCCAGGGCAGCCCCAGCATTTT; CDR3aa: CASSARPGQPQHF
abundance: -; j_gene: TRBJ2-7; v_gene: TRBV9; d_gene: TRBD1; CDR3nt: TGTGCCAGCGGCCCCCCGGACAGGGGCTCCTACGAGCAGTACTTC; CDR3aa: CASGPPDRGSYEQYF
abundance: many; j_gene: TRBJ1-2; v_gene: TRBV4-1; d_gene: -; CDR3nt: TGCGCCAGCAGCCAAGATCCGACTTCAGACTATGGCTACACCTTC; CDR3aa: CASSQDPTSDYGYTF
abundance: -; j_gene: TRBJ2-1; v_gene: TRBV15; d_gene: -; CDR3nt: TGTGCCACCAGCAGGGGGTTGCCTGGTGAGCAGTTCTTC; CDR3aa: CATSRGLPGEQFF
abundance: -; j_gene: TRBJ2-7; v_gene: TRBV20-1; d_gene: -; CDR3nt: TGCAGTGCTAGTCCCGTTATTCTCAAGTACGAGCAGTACTTC; CDR3aa: CSASPVILKYEQYF
abundance: -; j_gene: TRBJ2-1; v_gene: TRBV7-2; d_gene: TRBD2; CDR3nt: TGTGCCAGCAGCAAGACTAGCGAGAGTGATGAGCAGTTCTTC; CDR3aa: CASSKTSESDEQFF
abundance: few; j_gene: TRBJ2-7; v_gene: TRBV20-1; d_gene: -; CDR3nt: TGCAGTGCTAGAGTTGGGGAAAGCGAGCAGTACTTC; CDR3aa: CSARVGESEQYF
abundance: -; j_gene: TRBJ2-1; v_gene: TRBV10-3; d_gene: TRBD2; CDR3nt: TGTGCCATCAAGGGGGGACTAGTTAACAATGAGCAGTTCTTC; CDR3aa: CAIKGGLVNNEQFF
abundance: few; j_gene: TRBJ1-1; v_gene: TRBV4-1; d_gene: -; CDR3nt: TGCGCCAGCAGCCAGCAGTCTGGGGGCACTGAAGCTTTCTTT; CDR3aa: CASSQQSGGTEAFF
abundance: few; j_gene: TRBJ2-1; v_gene: TRBV24-1; d_gene: -; CDR3nt: TGTGCCACCAGTGATGGGGGTATTGATGGGTGGAATGAGCAGTTCTTC; CDR3aa: CATSDGGIDGWNEQFF
abundance: few; j_gene: TRBJ2-4; v_gene: TRBV7-2; d_gene: TRBD2; CDR3nt: TGTGCCAGCAGCGTTCAGGGCCGCGGGGGCAAAAACATTCAGTACTTC; CDR3aa: CASSVQGRGGKNIQYF
abundance: few; j_gene: TRBJ2-1; v_gene: TRBV7-9; d_gene: TRBD2; CDR3nt: TGTGCCAGCAGCTTAGCGCTAGAGACTAGCGGGTACAATGAGCAGTTCTTC; CDR3aa: CASSLALETSGYNEQFF
abundance: -; j_gene: TRBJ2-1; v_gene: TRBV6-6; d_gene: -; CDR3nt: TGTGCCAGCAGTTACGCAGCGGAGCAGTTCTTC; CDR3aa: CASSYAAEQFF
abundance: -; j_gene: TRBJ1-2; v_gene: TRBV29-1; d_gene: -; CDR3nt: TGCAGCGTTGTTCAGAACTATGGCTACACCTTC; CDR3aa: CSVVQNYGYTF
abundance: -; j_gene: TRBJ1-1; v_gene: TRBV10-3; d_gene: TRBD1; CDR3nt: TGTGCCATCGGGACAGGGGCTACGAACACTGAAGCTTTCTTT; CDR3aa: CAIGTGATNTEAFF
abundance: -; j_gene: TRBJ2-1; v_gene: TRBV20-1; d_gene: -; CDR3nt: TGCAGTGCTAGTGTACGGGAGAATGAGCAGTTCTTC; CDR3aa: CSASVRENEQFF
abundance: few; j_gene: TRBJ2-1; v_gene: TRBV29-1; d_gene: TRBD2; CDR3nt: TGCAGCGTTCTTCCCGGGACTAGCGGGCCCACGGGGCGGTTCTTC; CDR3aa: CSVLPGTSGPTGRFF
abundance: few; j_gene: TRBJ2-3; v_gene: TRBV10-3; d_gene: -; CDR3nt: TGTGCCATCAGTGAGTCGACTAGCACAGATACGCAGTATTTT; CDR3aa: CAISESTSTDTQYF
abundance: -; j_gene: TRBJ1-5; v_gene: TRBV20-1; d_gene: -; CDR3nt: TGCAGTGCTCGTGCGGGGGGTCGTTGGGATCAGCCCCAGCATTTT; CDR3aa: CSARAGGRWDQPQHF
abundance: -; j_gene: TRBJ1-2; v_gene: TRBV11-2; d_gene: -; CDR3nt: TGTGCCAGCAGCCACGGGACGCCCGCCGGCTACACCTTC; CDR3aa: CASSHGTPAGYTF
abundance: -; j_gene: TRBJ2-5; v_gene: TRBV28; d_gene: TRBD2; CDR3nt: TGTGCCAGCACCCAAAAATCGGGTGGCGGGAGTCGGGAGACCCAGTACTTC; CDR3aa: CASTQKSGGGSRETQYF
abundance: -; j_gene: TRBJ2-7; v_gene: TRBV10-3; d_gene: TRBD1; CDR3nt: TGTGCCATCAGTGATAACAGGGGGCACTTCTACGAGCAGTACTTC; CDR3aa: CAISDNRGHFYEQYF
abundance: -; j_gene: TRBJ1-1; v_gene: TRBV6-2/TRBV6-3; d_gene: -; CDR3nt: TGTGCCAGCAGTTACCCGCGCAGCAACACTGAAGCTTTCTTT; CDR3aa: CASSYPRSNTEAFF
abundance: many; j_gene: TRBJ2-1; v_gene: TRBV9; d_gene: -; CDR3nt: TGTGCCAGCAGCGTAGAAAGCTACAATGAGCAGTTCTTC; CDR3aa: CASSVESYNEQFF
abundance: -; j_gene: TRBJ2-2; v_gene: TRBV20-1; d_gene: -; CDR3nt: TGCAGTGCCGGGATAGGAGTGGAGCTGTTTTTT; CDR3aa: CSAGIGVELFF
abundance: -; j_gene: TRBJ2-1; v_gene: TRBV7-7; d_gene: TRBD2; CDR3nt: TGTGCCAGCAGCTTTACTAGCGGGGGCCCTTACAATGAGCAGTTCTTC; CDR3aa: CASSFTSGGPYNEQFF
abundance: -; j_gene: TRBJ2-5; v_gene: TRBV6-6; d_gene: -; CDR3nt: TGTGCCAGCAGTCCGGCAGCAGGGTCTTGGGAGCAGTACTTC; CDR3aa: CASSPAAGSWEQYF
abundance: -; j_gene: TRBJ2-4; v_gene: TRBV20-1; d_gene: -; CDR3nt: TGCAGTGTGAGAGGACAGAGATTAACCAAAAACATTCAGTACTTC; CDR3aa: CSVRGQRLTKNIQYF
abundance: once; j_gene: TRBJ2-5; v_gene: TRBV2; d_gene: TRBD1; CDR3nt: TGTGCCAGCAGCGTGGGACAGGGTAACGGAGAGACCCAGTACTTC; CDR3aa: CASSVGQGNGETQYF
abundance: -; j_gene: TRBJ2-7; v_gene: TRBV13; d_gene: TRBD2; CDR3nt: TGTGCCAGCAGCCTTAGCGGGAGGCTCTACGAGCAGTACTTC; CDR3aa: CASSLSGRLYEQYF
abundance: few; j_gene: TRBJ1-2; v_gene: TRBV9; d_gene: -; CDR3nt: TGTGCCTGCAGCGTAGAGCCGGGGTTGGATTCTGGTGGCTACACCTTC; CDR3aa: CACSVEPGLDSGGYTF
abundance: -; j_gene: TRBJ1-1; v_gene: TRBV5-1; d_gene: -; CDR3nt: TGCGCCAGCAGTAGTGGGGGGCTTGGGATGAACACTGAAGCTTTCTTT; CDR3aa: CASSSGGLGMNTEAFF
abundance: few; j_gene: TRBJ2-6; v_gene: TRBV24-1; d_gene: -; CDR3nt: TGTGCCACCAGTGATCCCGGTGTCTCTGGGGCCAACGTCCTGACTTTC; CDR3aa: CATSDPGVSGANVLTF
abundance: few; j_gene: TRBJ2-3; v_gene: TRBV12-3/TRBV12-4; d_gene: -; CDR3nt: TGTGCCAGCAGTCCGACCTGGGGCGAGGCAGATACGCAGTATTTT; CDR3aa: CASSPTWGEADTQYF
abundance: -; j_gene: TRBJ2-7; v_gene: TRBV2; d_gene: -; CDR3nt: TGTGCCAGCAGTGAAACACACTTACGTTCCTACGAGCAGTACTTC; CDR3aa: CASSETHLRSYEQYF
abundance: -; j_gene: TRBJ2-1; v_gene: TRBV27; d_gene: TRBD2; CDR3nt: TGTGCCAGCACTGTAGCGGGAGGACACAATGAGCAGTTCTTC; CDR3aa: CASTVAGGHNEQFF
abundance: few; j_gene: TRBJ2-1; v_gene: TRBV4-2; d_gene: TRBD2; CDR3nt: TGTGCCAGCAGCCAAGGTAGCGGGGCCTATGAGCAGTTCTTC; CDR3aa: CASSQGSGAYEQFF
abundance: -; j_gene: TRBJ2-1; v_gene: TRBV20-1; d_gene: TRBD2; CDR3nt: TGCAGTGCTTCTAAGAGCGGGGCCTACAATGAGCAGTTCTTC; CDR3aa: CSASKSGAYNEQFF
abundance: few; j_gene: TRBJ1-2; v_gene: TRBV6-5; d_gene: -; CDR3nt: TGTGCCAGCAGTTACTCCGACCCTGGGACCTCTTATGGCTACACCTTC; CDR3aa: CASSYSDPGTSYGYTF
abundance: -; j_gene: TRBJ2-3; v_gene: TRBV9; d_gene: -; CDR3nt: TGTGCCAGCAGCGTAGTGGGGTCCAGCACAGATACGCAGTATTTT; CDR3aa: CASSVVGSSTDTQYF
abundance: many; j_gene: TRBJ2-3; v_gene: TRBV29-1; d_gene: -; CDR3nt: TGCAGCGCCGTGCGGGCGGACCAAATACCTAGCACAGATACGCAGTATTTT; CDR3aa: CSAVRADQIPSTDTQYF
abundance: -; j_gene: TRBJ1-1; v_gene: TRBV28; d_gene: -; CDR3nt: TGTGCCAGCAATTTATTTGGGGGCGAGAACACTGAAGCTTTCTTT; CDR3aa: CASNLFGGENTEAFF